The 30 T cell receptor beta chains below all came from one sample that was sequenced in a study of blood T cell repertoires in COVID-19. The data were produced by immunoSEQ multiplex PCR, yet TCRdb's version contains in-frame clones alone and is incomplete. The sample records about 150,000 clones, approximately 82% being singletons. Sequencing was performed on peripheral blood. The receptors originated from a woman between 45 and 60 years old in a cohort sampled during active or convalescent COVID-19.

This chain links TRBV7-9 with TRBJ1-2; D remains ambiguous. This CDR3 has 14 amino acids. Trimming pared 2 bases from V and 3 bases from J, leaving 10 bases between. Germline values: CDR1 SEHNR, CDR2 FQNEAQ (reference sequence). The CDR3 nucleotides are TGTGCCAGCAGCTTACGGGCGGGCGACTATGGCTACACCTTC. Its protein is CASSLRAGDYGYTF.

This clone turned up a few times. The genes are TRBV7-2 and TRBJ1-2; TRBD1 matches 8 bases. This CDR3 is built from 16 residues. Germline CDR1 SGHTA, CDR2 FQGNSA. Losses at the gene ends were 0 bases for V and 8 bases for J; bases not matched to a gene: 11. CDR3: CASSLAAGGPLRGYTF. The CDR3 DNA follows: TGTGCCAGCAGCTTAGCGGCAGGGGGCCCCCTTCGGGGCTACACCTTC.

The chain employs TRBV30 and TRBJ1-6, with TRBD1 matching 7 bases. J lost 6 bases, V lost 2 bases, and 4 bases had no gene match. Germline V gives CDR1 GTSNPN, CDR2 SVGIG (reference sequence). The length of the CDR3 is 14 residues. CDR3 sequence reads: CAWSTGTANSPLHF. The CDR3, as DNA: TGTGCCTGGAGTACCGGGACAGCTAATTCACCCCTCCACTTT.

This clone was recorded many times. The CDR3 sequence: CASGLRDRPYEQYF. DNA of the CDR3: TGTGCCAGTGGGCTTCGGGACAGACCCTACGAGCAGTACTTC. This chain connects TRBV19 to TRBJ2-7, with 7 bases matching TRBD1. The CDR3 spans 14 residues. V lost 8 bases to trimming and J lost 2 bases; unmatched junction nucleotides: 9. The V gene's germline CDR1 is LNHDA and CDR2 SQIVND (reference sequence).

CDR3 in amino acids: CASSRTTGVNTEAFF. In nucleotides, the CDR3 is TGTGCCAGCTCACGTACTACAGGTGTGAACACTGAAGCTTTCTTT. The chain uses TRBV18 and TRBJ1-1, with D possibly TRBD1 on 5 matching bases. CDR1 is KGHSH and CDR2 is LQKENI in the germline V gene. The CDR3 has 15 amino acids. V was clipped by 4 bases and J by 0 bases, with 12 bases between them.

The chain links TRBV11-2 to TRBJ2-7; 9 positions agree with TRBD1. Per germline, CDR1 SGHAT and CDR2 FQNNGV. The CDR3 is 14 amino acids. V lost 4 bases and J lost 7; bases outside the gene matches: 8. For the CDR3, the DNA is TGTGCCAGCAGCTCACAGGGGGCTTCTGGGGAGCAGTACTTC. Translating gives CASSSQGASGEQYF. Supplemented by reference TRBV11-2 and TRBJ2-7, the full variable domain reads EAGVAQSPRYKIIEKRQSVAFWCNPISGHATLYWYQQILGQGPKLLIQFQNNGVVDDSQLPKDRFSAERLKGVDSTLKIQPAKLEDSAVYLCASSSQGASGEQYFGPGTRLTVT.

The chain couples TRBV2 to TRBJ1-1; a possible D gene is TRBD1 (6 bases). V lost 5 bases, J lost 1 base, and 11 bases lay in between. This CDR3 region has 14 residues. Germline values: CDR1 SNHLY, CDR2 FYNNEI. The CDR3 nucleotides are TGTGCCAGCAGTAACAGGGACCGGAACACTGAAGCTTTCTTT. This encodes CASSNRDRNTEAFF.

V gene TRBV13 combines with J gene TRBJ2-7; 11 bases map to TRBD1. This CDR3 has 14 amino acids. V lost 6 bases to trimming and J lost 4 bases; unmatched junction nucleotides: 5. Germline CDR1 PRHDT, CDR2 FYEKMQ (reference sequence). CDR3 coding DNA: TGTGCCAGCAGAACCGGACAGGGGGCTTACGAGCAGTACTTC. Translation: CASRTGQGAYEQYF.

The chain combines TRBV27 with TRBJ2-3; D is possibly TRBD1 (6 bases). Trimming pared 3 bases from V and 2 bases from J, leaving 12 bases between. The CDR3 is made up of 15 amino acids. Germline V gene sequence: CDR1 MNHEY, CDR2 SMNVEV (reference sequence). Here the CDR3 reads CASSFTGLHTDTQYF. The CDR3 coding sequence is TGTGCCAGCAGTTTTACAGGGCTCCACACAGATACGCAGTATTTT.

V usage is TRBV18 and J usage is TRBJ1-3; D is ambiguous. This CDR3 has 15 residues. V lost 3 bases to trimming and J lost 0 bases, with 9 bases between them. CDR1 and CDR2 (germline): KGHSH, LQKENI. CDR3 amino acids: CASSPAGNSGNTIYF. The CDR3 DNA reads as TGTGCCAGCTCACCTGCGGGAAACTCTGGAAACACCATATATTTT.

This clone is a singleton in its sample. This rearrangement joins TRBV29-1 to TRBJ1-1; D gene unclear. This CDR3 contains 12 residues. Germline V gene data show CDR1 as SQVTM and CDR2 as ANQGSEA. Trimming took off 4 bases at V and 5 bases at J, with 11 bases between the two ends. The CDR3 nucleotides are TGCAGCGTTGTACGGGCGGGGACTGAAGCTTTCTTT. Amino acid sequence: CSVVRAGTEAFF.

The rearrangement uses TRBV5-1 and TRBJ2-5; 7 bases fit TRBD1. This CDR3 has 15 amino acids. Germline V lookup: CDR1 SGHRS, CDR2 YFSETQ. Trimming at V came to 0 bases and at J to 5 bases, leaving 7 bases not matched to a gene. CDR3 sequence reads: CASSLDVSRGETQYF. The CDR3 DNA reads as TGCGCCAGCAGCTTGGACGTCTCCAGGGGGGAGACCCAGTACTTC.

This chain joins TRBV6-4 and TRBJ2-2; the match to TRBD1 covers 9 bases. Trimming cost V 6 bases and J 4 bases; bases outside gene matches: 6. CDR1 is MRHNA and CDR2 is SNTAGT in the germline V gene. This CDR3 region has 15 residues. The CDR3 here is CASRKDRGGTGELFF. CDR3 coding DNA: TGTGCCAGCAGAAAGGACAGGGGCGGCACCGGGGAGCTGTTTTTT.

V and J are TRBV11-2 and TRBJ1-6; TRBD1 might be the D (6 bases). Germline V gene lookup returns CDR1 SGHAT and CDR2 FQNNGV. V lost 4 bases and J 6 bases, leaving 13 bases between the germline ends. The CDR3 consists of 15 residues. CDR3 DNA: TGTGCCAGCAGCTCTCAGGGGACGGCTAATTCACCCCTCCACTTT. It yields the protein CASSSQGTANSPLHF.

The rearrangement uses TRBV24-1 and TRBJ1-3, with D perhaps TRBD1 (5 bases). The V gene's germline CDR1 is KGHDR and CDR2 SFDVKD. The CDR3 is 15 amino acids. V lost 4 bases and J 4 bases, leaving 13 bases between the germline ends. In DNA form, the CDR3 reads TGTGCCACCAGTGACCCGGACATGTCAGGAAACACCATATATTTT. Translated, it gives CATSDPDMSGNTIYF.

The chain employs TRBV5-6 and TRBJ1-1; D ambiguous. CDR1 is SGHDT and CDR2 is YYEEEE in the germline V gene. The CDR3 consists of 12 residues. The V and J ends lost 4 bases and 7 bases respectively, with 11 bases between them. CDR3 nucleotides: TGTGCCAGCAGCGCCGACACTTATGAAGCTTTCTTT. Encoded protein: CASSADTYEAFF.

V usage is TRBV3-1 (or the pseudogene TRBV3-2) and J usage is TRBJ1-2; D perhaps matches TRBD1 (5 bases). CDR3 length: 13 amino acids. Per germline, CDR1 LGHDT and CDR2 YNNKEL (reference sequence). The V gene lost 8 bases and the J gene lost 2 bases, with 12 bases spanning the gap. CDR3 in amino acids: CASWGSGNYGYTF. The CDR3 coding sequence is TGTGCCAGCTGGGGCTCAGGGAACTATGGCTACACCTTC.

The J gene is TRBJ2-1, the V gene TRBV6-5; maybe TRBD2 (5 bases). Between the trimmed V and J ends, which lost 2 bases and 6 bases, there was a span of 8 bases. Germline CDR1 and CDR2: MNHEY and SVGAGI. The CDR3 runs 13 residues. In DNA, the CDR3 is TGTGCCAGCAGTTACCCGGGATCCAATGAGCAGTTCTTC. Encoded protein: CASSYPGSNEQFF.

The rearrangement links TRBV9 to TRBJ2-1; a possible D gene is TRBD1 (5 bases). CDR3 size: 13 residues. The germline gives CDR1 SGDLS, CDR2 YYNGEE. V lost 2 bases, J lost 9 bases, and 12 bases lay in between. CDR3 region: CASSVQGPGEQFF. CDR3 bases: TGTGCCAGCAGCGTCCAGGGTCCGGGTGAGCAGTTCTTC.

V is TRBV19 and J is TRBJ1-5; possible D gene TRBD1, 6 bases. Germline CDR1 LNHDA, CDR2 SQIVND (reference sequence). Between the trimmed V and J ends, which lost 6 bases and 4 bases, there was a span of 10 bases. There are 13 residues in the CDR3. The CDR3 loop is CASRGAPNQPQHF. The CDR3 nucleotides read TGTGCCAGTAGGGGGGCACCAAATCAGCCCCAGCATTTT.

This clone was seen more than once but under ten times. CDR3 sequence: CASSPGQGTREQYF. Written as DNA, the CDR3 is TGTGCCAGCTCACCGGGGCAGGGGACCCGCGAGCAGTACTTC. This chain links TRBV18 with TRBJ2-7, with D tentatively TRBD1 (6 bases). In germline, CDR1 is KGHSH, CDR2 LQKENI. The CDR3 is made up of 14 amino acids. V gave up 3 bases and J gave up 6 bases, with 15 bases separating them.

The CDR3 loop is CASSLVPGTDFGNTIYF. CDR3 DNA: TGCGCCAGCAGCTTGGTGCCCGGGACAGATTTTGGAAACACCATATATTTT. This chain joins TRBV5-1 and TRBJ1-3; 7 positions agree with TRBD1. Per germline, CDR1 SGHRS and CDR2 YFSETQ. V lost 0 bases and J lost 3; bases outside the gene matches: 9. The CDR3 runs to 17 residues.

This sequence joins TRBV29-1 and TRBJ2-7; the match to TRBD2 covers 12 bases. The V and J ends lost 4 bases and 0 bases, in that order; junction bases with no gene match: 1. From germline, CDR1 is SQVTM and CDR2 ANQGSEA. The CDR3 is 14 amino acids. CDR3 residues: CSVATSGSSYEQYF. DNA for the CDR3: TGCAGCGTTGCGACTAGCGGGAGCTCCTACGAGCAGTACTTC.

In DNA form, the CDR3 reads TGTGCCAGCAGCTTAGGAAACAGGGACACCGGGGAGCTGTTTTTT. This encodes CASSLGNRDTGELFF. The chain is built from TRBV7-9 and TRBJ2-2, with D possibly being TRBD1 (6 bases). With 1 base removed from V and 3 bases from J, the gap between germline ends came to 9 bases. The CDR3 runs 15 residues. Germline V gene data show CDR1 as SEHNR and CDR2 as FQNEAQ (reference sequence).

This clone was found once. The J gene is TRBJ1-2, the V gene TRBV29-1; TRBD1 might be the D (6 bases). The CDR3 runs to 14 residues. Germline V gene lookup returns CDR1 SQVTM and CDR2 ANQGSEA. Deletions cut 4 bases from V and 4 bases from J, with 16 bases between. The chain's CDR3 is CSVGGSRGPYGYTF. The CDR3 DNA sequence: TGCAGCGTTGGAGGGTCCAGGGGCCCCTATGGCTACACCTTC.

The CDR3 DNA is TGTGCCAGAAGTCTGGGGGCGATGGGTGGCTACACCTTC. Its protein product is CARSLGAMGGYTF. The V and J genes are TRBV19 and TRBJ1-2, with D perhaps TRBD1 (6 bases). The CDR3 is 13 residues long. Germline V gene lookup returns CDR1 LNHDA and CDR2 SQIVND (reference sequence). V lost 9 bases, J lost 7 bases, and 18 bases lay in between.

This chain uses TRBV4-3 with TRBJ1-2, with TRBD1 matching over 8 bases. V lost 4 bases and J lost 4; bases outside the gene matches: 23. Per the germline V gene, CDR1 is LGHNA and CDR2 is YSLEER. This CDR3 contains 20 residues. CDR3 coding DNA: TGCGCCAGCAGCCGAGAGACAGGGGCTCGACGTCAAGCGAGCGGCTATGGCTACACCTTC. Its translation: CASSRETGARRQASGYGYTF.

V usage is TRBV4-3 and J usage is TRBJ2-7; weak D call: TRBD1 (6 bases). This CDR3 comprises 13 residues. The V gene's germline CDR1 is LGHNA and CDR2 YSLEER. V shed 5 bases and J shed 4 bases, with 12 bases lying between them. The CDR3 nucleotides read TGCGCCAGCAGCTCTCGGACAGATTACGAGCAGTACTTC. It specifies CASSSRTDYEQYF.

The chain uses TRBV19 and TRBJ1-2; 10 nucleotides match TRBD1. Germline V gene data show CDR1 as LNHDA and CDR2 as SQIVND (reference sequence). The V and J ends lost 8 bases and 6 bases, in that order; junction bases with no gene match: 9. The CDR3 consists of 14 residues. The CDR3 nucleotides read TGTGCCAGTGCGAGACAGGGGGCTTCACATGGCTACACCTTC. Protein sequence: CASARQGASHGYTF.

The rearrangement links TRBV9 to TRBJ2-7, with 7 bases that match TRBD2. After removal of 4 bases from V and 3 bases from J, the junction contained 10 bases not matched to a gene. The germline gives CDR1 SGDLS, CDR2 YYNGEE. The CDR3 runs to 15 residues. The CDR3 region is CASSPFGGSVYEQYF. The CDR3 bases are TGTGCCAGCAGCCCCTTCGGGGGGAGCGTCTACGAGCAGTACTTC.